This TCR beta chain was captured in a study of blood T cell repertoires in COVID-19. Overall study: The United States, Italy and Spain were the sources of the acute and convalescent COVID-19 samples. In each case, the material was cDNA or gDNA derived from T cells, B-cell-depleted T cells, or PBMCs.

Under the authors' procedure: Estimation of nucleated cell counts relied on the amplification of reference gene primers. Data came from immunoSEQ multiplex PCR; TCRdb stores just in-frame clones and leaves some out. V and J calls plus clone size are reproduced from that table; the DNA served to infer D and trimming. The sample yields 55,000 to 65,000 clones, 90% seen once. This clone has just one count. This clonotype was sampled from a human donor with active COVID-19. The donor label of this sample is uncertain. The sequencing input was peripheral blood.

CDR3 loop: CASSFQGQGDYGYTF. The CDR3 region has the DNA TGTGCCAGCAGCTTCCAGGGGCAGGGTGACTATGGCTACACCTTC. The chain uses TRBV7-9 and TRBJ1-2; maybe TRBD1 (6 bases). The length of the CDR3 is 15 residues. Trimming removed 3 bases at V and 3 bases at J, with 14 bases between. Germline V lookup: CDR1 SEHNR, CDR2 FQNEAQ (reference sequence). Complete variable domain (other parts from reference TRBV7-9 and TRBJ1-2): DTGVSQNPRHKITKRGQNVTFRCDPISEHNRLYWYRQTLGQGPEFLTYFQNEAQLEKSRLLSDRFSAERPKGSFSTLEIQRTEQGDSAMYLCASSFQGQGDYGYTFGSGTRLTVV.